This passage covers 23 T cell receptor beta chains from one sample sequenced in a study of shared clonotypes between healthy human individuals. Generated by immunoSEQ multiplex PCR, the TCRdb table keeps only in-frame clones and is missing some. Of about 2.4 million clones listed, approximately 90% are singletons. The specimen was naive CD4+ T cells sorted from blood. The subset is: CD45RA+ positively selected. The receptors derive from a man between 18 and 35 years old in good health.

The chain employs TRBV27 and TRBJ1-2; D is unclear. The CDR3 length is 13 residues. Germline CDR1 is MNHEY and CDR2 is SMNVEV (reference sequence). Trimming removed 2 bases at V and 4 bases at J, with 8 bases between. The DNA of the CDR3 is TGTGCCAGCAGTTTAGAGTTTGGCTATGGCTACACCTTC. Encoded protein: CASSLEFGYGYTF.

This clone came up a few times. The chain joins TRBV5-1 to TRBJ1-6; tentative D call: TRBD1 (5 bases). The CDR3 spans 16 residues. The germline gives CDR1 SGHRS, CDR2 YFSETQ. V lost 4 bases and J 2 bases, leaving 13 bases between the germline ends. CDR3 protein: CASSPRVGTYNSPLHF. CDR3 in DNA: TGCGCCAGCAGCCCCAGGGTAGGGACCTATAATTCACCCCTCCACTTT.

The V gene is TRBV18, the J gene TRBJ1-2; D is uncertain. CDR3 length: 15 residues. Trimming shortened V by 1 base and J by 4 bases, and 13 bases separated the two germline ends. Germline V gene data show CDR1 as KGHSH and CDR2 as LQKENI. CDR3 residues: CASSPRGLESYGYTF. The CDR3 nucleotides read TGTGCCAGCTCACCACGAGGGTTGGAGTCCTATGGCTACACCTTC.

The chain uses TRBV19 and TRBJ1-1; 7 nucleotides align to TRBD1. Trimming cost V 6 bases and J 0 bases; bases outside gene matches: 7. The CDR3 loop spans 15 amino acids. Germline V gene lookup returns CDR1 LNHDA and CDR2 SQIVND (reference sequence). CDR3 sequence (DNA): TGTGCCAGTAGCCTGACAGGGACCATGAACACTGAAGCTTTCTTT. As protein: CASSLTGTMNTEAFF.

The chain carries TRBV2 and TRBJ1-1; no clear D gene. CDR1 and CDR2 (germline): SNHLY, FYNNEI. Trimming pared 1 base from V and 4 bases from J, leaving 10 bases between. The CDR3 has 14 amino acids. CDR3 sequence reads: CASSEVEGITEAFF. DNA of the CDR3: TGTGCCAGCAGTGAAGTGGAGGGAATCACTGAAGCTTTCTTT.

This clone appeared once. This chain connects TRBV7-9 to TRBJ1-1; perhaps TRBD1 as D (5 bases). The CDR3 is 15 residues long. Germline assignment: CDR1 SEHNR and CDR2 FQNEAQ (reference sequence). V gave up 3 bases and J gave up 0 bases, with 11 bases separating them. The CDR3 region is CASSFGGVLNTEAFF. The CDR3 nucleotides read TGTGCCAGCAGCTTTGGGGGGGTCCTGAACACTGAAGCTTTCTTT.

The chain is built from TRBV9 and TRBJ1-1; D is uncertain. V lost 0 bases and J 4 bases, leaving 10 bases between the germline ends. This CDR3 region has 14 residues. Looked up from germline, CDR1 is SGDLS and CDR2 is YYNGEE. CDR3 coding DNA: TGTGCCAGCAGCGTAGATCCCGGGGTCACTGAAGCTTTCTTT. Its protein is CASSVDPGVTEAFF.

The chain carries TRBV10-2 and TRBJ2-1; either TRBD1 or TRBD2 may fit D (5 bases each). The CDR3 contains 12 residues. V dropped 7 bases and J dropped 5 bases, with 9 bases sitting between them. Germline assignment: CDR1 WSHSY and CDR2 SAAADI. As DNA, the CDR3 is TGCGCCAGCACGGGACCTCACAATGAGCAGTTCTTC. Translated, it gives CASTGPHNEQFF.

J is TRBJ2-5 and V is TRBV7-6; D possibly corresponds to TRBD1 (5 bases). The V gene's germline CDR1 is SGHVS and CDR2 FNYEAQ. This CDR3 is 15 amino acids long. Trimming shortened V by 2 bases and J by 4 bases, and 14 bases separated the two germline ends. The CDR3 spells CASSLSGREGETQYF. In nucleotides, the CDR3 is TGTGCCAGCAGCTTATCGGGCAGGGAAGGAGAGACCCAGTACTTC.

V is TRBV30 and J is TRBJ2-7; D perhaps matches TRBD1 (6 bases). CDR3 length equals 13 residues. Trimming took 3 bases from V and 5 from J, leaving 14 bases between them. Germline-derived CDR1 and CDR2 are GTSNPN and SVGIG (reference sequence). The CDR3 is CAWSYRVQDEQYF. The CDR3 DNA reads TGTGCCTGGAGCTACAGGGTCCAGGACGAGCAGTACTTC.

The chain employs TRBV10-3 and TRBJ2-3, with D perhaps TRBD1 or TRBD2 (5 bases each). Trimming pared 3 bases from V and 6 bases from J, leaving 13 bases between. This CDR3 has 14 residues. Per germline, CDR1 ENHRY and CDR2 SYGVKD. CDR3 sequence: CAISDQGEADTQYF. CDR3 nucleotides: TGTGCCATCAGTGATCAGGGAGAGGCGGATACGCAGTATTTT.

This clone came up once. V is TRBV6-5 and J is TRBJ1-2; 9 bases match TRBD1. Germline CDR1 is MNHEY and CDR2 is SVGAGI. The CDR3 contains 15 residues. The trim removed 8 bases at V and 7 bases at J, leaving 14 bases unmatched. The chain's CDR3 is CASGFLNRGRIGYTF. The CDR3 nucleotides are TGTGCCAGCGGATTTTTAAACAGGGGGCGCATTGGCTACACCTTC.

Regarding this clone: The same CDR3 also results from other DNA sequences found in this sample. This chain connects TRBV11-2 to TRBJ1-2; D is ambiguous. In germline, CDR1 is SGHAT, CDR2 FQNNGV. V was clipped by 5 bases and J by 2 bases, with 9 bases between them. This CDR3 has 13 residues. The CDR3 DNA reads as TGTGCCAGCAGCCCCGACATAAACTATGGCTACACCTTC. It specifies CASSPDINYGYTF. The whole variable domain, remainder taken from reference TRBV11-2 and TRBJ1-2, is EAGVAQSPRYKIIEKRQSVAFWCNPISGHATLYWYQQILGQGPKLLIQFQNNGVVDDSQLPKDRFSAERLKGVDSTLKIQPAKLEDSAVYLCASSPDINYGYTFGSGTRLTVV.

The rearrangement links TRBV19 to TRBJ2-3; unclear D gene. V was clipped by 3 bases and J by 2 bases, with 9 bases between them. Germline V gene data show CDR1 as LNHDA and CDR2 as SQIVND (reference sequence). There are 14 residues in the CDR3. The CDR3 region is CASSIGRTTDTQYF. CDR3 coding DNA: TGTGCCAGTAGTATCGGGCGGACCACAGATACGCAGTATTTT.

As to this clone: This specimen includes other DNA sequences encoding the same CDR3. This chain joins TRBV20-1 and TRBJ1-2; D is unresolved. The germline CDR1 and CDR2 sequences are DFQATT and SNEGSKA (reference sequence). This CDR3 region has 11 residues. The V gene lost 1 base and the J gene lost 1 base, with 1 base spanning the gap. CDR3 residues: CSARVNYGYTF. In nucleotides, the CDR3 is TGCAGTGCTAGAGTTAACTATGGCTACACCTTC.

In the case of this clone: A much larger clone differs by one base, so this may be a read error. Other DNA sequences in this sample translate to the same CDR3. The rearrangement uses TRBV30 and TRBJ1-1, with TRBD1 matching over 9 bases. This CDR3 comprises 15 residues. Germline CDR1 GTSNPN, CDR2 SVGIG (reference sequence). DNA for the CDR3: TGTGCCTGGAGTGTACCCGGGACAGGGACCACTGAAGCTTTTTTT. This gives the protein CAWSVPGTGTTEAFF.

With regard to this clone: At the DNA level, this CDR3 is encoded by other sequences in the same sample as well. The genes are TRBV6-1 and TRBJ1-5, with D possibly TRBD1 on 5 matching bases. This CDR3 spans 13 amino acids. Germline V gene lookup returns CDR1 MNHNS and CDR2 SASEGT. V was cut by 2 bases and J by 7 bases, with 9 bases left in between. The CDR3 sequence is CASSERGGQPQHF. In nucleotides, the CDR3 is TGTGCCAGCAGTGAAAGGGGCGGGCAGCCCCAGCATTTT.

The chain recombines TRBV19 with TRBJ2-1; D is unclear. The V end lost 2 bases, the J end lost 0 bases, and 11 bases lay between the germline ends. Germline assignment: CDR1 LNHDA and CDR2 SQIVND (reference sequence). The length of the CDR3 is 16 residues. DNA for the CDR3: TGTGCCAGTAGTATACTACCCACCCCCTCCTACAATGAGCAGTTCTTC. Protein product: CASSILPTPSYNEQFF.

The chain links TRBV9 to TRBJ2-5; 15 bases line up with TRBD2. In germline, CDR1 is SGDLS, CDR2 YYNGEE. The length of the CDR3 is 19 residues. J was trimmed by 4 bases and V by 0 bases; bases with no gene match: 10. Here the CDR3 reads CASSVGGLAGGNGLETQYF. The DNA for the CDR3 is TGTGCCAGCAGCGTAGGGGGACTAGCGGGAGGTAACGGTTTAGAGACCCAGTACTTC.

This sequence joins TRBV27 and TRBJ2-7; 9 bases match TRBD1. Losses at the gene ends were 3 bases for V and 1 base for J; bases not matched to a gene: 4. The CDR3 has 15 residues. The germline CDR1 and CDR2 sequences are MNHEY and SMNVEV (reference sequence). CDR3 sequence reads: CASSLSDRGSYEQYF. The CDR3 DNA is TGTGCCAGCAGTTTGTCCGACAGGGGGTCCTACGAGCAGTACTTC.

As to this clone: The same CDR3 is also encoded by other DNA sequences in this sample. The chain recombines TRBV10-3 with TRBJ2-5; the D gene is possibly TRBD1 (5 bases). CDR1 and CDR2 (germline): ENHRY, SYGVKD. This CDR3 contains 13 residues. Between the trimmed V and J ends, which lost 0 bases and 4 bases, there was a span of 6 bases. The CDR3 loop is CAISESGVETQYF. Here the CDR3 DNA reads TGTGCCATCAGTGAGTCAGGGGTAGAGACCCAGTACTTC.

The chain uses TRBV18 and TRBJ2-7; perhaps TRBD1 as D (5 bases). Trimming pared 4 bases from V and 6 bases from J, leaving 16 bases between. The CDR3 consists of 14 residues. CDR1 is KGHSH, CDR2 LQKENI, per germline. CDR3 amino acids: CASSLQSRESEQYF. CDR3 nucleotides: TGTGCCAGCTCACTCCAGAGCAGGGAAAGCGAGCAGTACTTC.

This clone was recorded once. This chain connects TRBV6-1 to TRBJ2-7; TRBD1 agrees at 10 bases. CDR3 length: 14 residues. The germline V gene has CDR1 MNHNS and CDR2 SASEGT. The ends lost 11 bases at V and 1 base at J; junction bases unmatched: 8. The CDR3 loop reads CAALDRGRSYEQYF. The CDR3, as DNA: TGTGCCGCCCTAGACAGGGGGCGATCCTACGAGCAGTACTTC.